This TCR beta chain comes out of a study of blood T cells in healthy people across ages. Donors ranged from roughly 6 to 90 years old and were healthy Caucasians in Russia. A J-beta primer mix and a sample-barcoded 5' primer were used in a second PCR of about 7 to 12 cycles. TCRdb fed the 5' RACE reads into MiXCR, producing one record per CDR3 protein. The sample contains roughly 1.6 million distinct CDR3 sequences, about 35% of which appear only once. The CDR3 extends over 15 amino acids. Trimming took off 1 base at V and 7 bases at J, with 14 bases between the two ends. CDR1 is SNHLY, CDR2 FYNNEI, per germline. This clonotype was observed a handful of times.

This TCR derives from a woman aged 30 to 39 in good health. Sequenced material: blood. The V gene is TRBV2, the J gene TRBJ2-1; D might be TRBD2 (6 bases). The CDR3: CASSEEQGLRNEQFF. For the CDR3, the DNA is TGTGCCAGCAGTGAAGAGCAGGGACTTCGGAATGAGCAGTTCTTC.